This is a list of T cell receptor beta chains from one sample in a study of blood T cell repertoires in COVID-19. Clones were sequenced by immunoSEQ multiplex PCR, and TCRdb holds only the in-frame ones, with some missing. The data hold about 74,000 clones, with roughly three quarters observed a single time. Sequenced input: peripheral blood. The receptors originated from an older man with acute or convalescent COVID-19. Each CDR3 is given with its conserved first and last residue. D genes are given only for firm matches. Size is stated for part of the rows, as once, few or many counts, or as a class when the clone is expanded.

TRBV5-4	few	TRBJ2-2	TRBD2	TGTGCCAGCAGCTCGCTCTCCGCGGGGGGGAACACCGGGGAGCTGTTTTTT	CASSSLSAGGNTGELFF
TRBV29-1	few	TRBJ1-1	-	TGCAGCGTTGGACGGGATGGTGCTGAAGCTTTCTTT	CSVGRDGAEAFF
TRBV4-3	-	TRBJ1-5	-	TGCGCCAGCAGCCGAATGGTGGGGCCACATCAGCCCCAGCATTTT	CASSRMVGPHQPQHF
TRBV4-1	-	TRBJ2-3	TRBD1	TGCGCCAGCAGCCCCGGGACAGGGGCAGGAGATACGCAGTATTTT	CASSPGTGAGDTQYF
TRBV11-2	many	TRBJ1-1	TRBD1	TGTGCCAGCAGCTTCGGGACAGGGACAACTGAAGCTTTCTTT	CASSFGTGTTEAFF
TRBV6-5	-	TRBJ2-1	TRBD2	TGTGCCAGCAGTTACGGGGGACTAGCGGTAAATGAGCAGTTCTTC	CASSYGGLAVNEQFF
TRBV13	-	TRBJ1-5	-	TGTGCCAGCAGCTTGGGTCGACGGGTCCAGCCCCAGCATTTT	CASSLGRRVQPQHF
TRBV18	once	TRBJ1-4	TRBD1	TGTGCCAGCTCACCTTCCGGGACAGGGAACGGAAAACTGTTTTTT	CASSPSGTGNGKLFF
TRBV27	-	TRBJ2-5	TRBD2	TGTGCCAGCAGTATCGGACTAGCGGTCCAAGAGACCCAGTACTTC	CASSIGLAVQETQYF
TRBV28	-	TRBJ2-3	TRBD1	TGTGCCAGCAGTTTAAAGACAGGGGGCGGAGATACGCAGTATTTT	CASSLKTGGGDTQYF
TRBV7-2	-	TRBJ2-7	TRBD2	TGTGCCAGCAGCCCGTCAGCGGGCGGGGGCGAGCAGTACTTC	CASSPSAGGGEQYF
TRBV13	-	TRBJ2-5	TRBD2	TGTGCCAGCAGCTTGGTTCTAGCGGGAAGGGAGACCCAGTACTTC	CASSLVLAGRETQYF
TRBV12-3/TRBV12-4	-	TRBJ1-2	-	TGTGCCAGCAGTTTGGGCCCTTACTACACCTTC	CASSLGPYYTF